This T cell receptor (beta chain) appears in the sequencing data of a study of cytomegalovirus exposure and HLA in healthy donors. Study observations and caveats: TCR beta chains numbering more than 150 were designated cytomegalovirus-associated. Through in vitro validation, a few CMV-associated chains were shown to be specific for CMV antigens. The classifier was said to identify cytomegalovirus status with high specificity and sensitivity.

About this clone itself: Its antigen remains unknown.

The CDR3 covers 14 residues. Trimming took 5 bases from V and 6 from J; bases not matched to a gene: 5. Germline V gene sequence: CDR1 SGHKS, CDR2 YYEKEE (reference sequence). Assay used: immunoSEQ multiplex PCR; TCRdb lists only in-frame clones, some missing. Among about 120,000 clones listed, 85% to 90% were seen once. Sequencing was performed on PBMCs. The chain combines TRBV5-5 with TRBJ1-5; 10 positions agree with TRBD1. The sequence came from a woman in her late teens or twenties in good health and CMV-seropositive. The CDR3 DNA follows: TGTGCCAGCAGACCCGGGACAGGGGTTCAGCCCCAGCATTTT. Encoded protein: CASRPGTGVQPQHF.